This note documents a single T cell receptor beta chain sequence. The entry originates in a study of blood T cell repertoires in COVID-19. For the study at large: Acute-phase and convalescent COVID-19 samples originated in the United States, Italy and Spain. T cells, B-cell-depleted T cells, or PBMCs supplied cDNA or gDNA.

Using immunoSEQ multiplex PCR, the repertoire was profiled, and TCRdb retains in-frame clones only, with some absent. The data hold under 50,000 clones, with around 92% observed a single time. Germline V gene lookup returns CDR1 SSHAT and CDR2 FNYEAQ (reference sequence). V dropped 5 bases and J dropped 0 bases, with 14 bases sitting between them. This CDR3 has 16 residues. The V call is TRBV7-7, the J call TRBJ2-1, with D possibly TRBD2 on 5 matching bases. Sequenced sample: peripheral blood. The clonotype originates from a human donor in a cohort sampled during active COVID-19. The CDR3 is CASSAKDFSSYNEQFF. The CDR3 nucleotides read TGTGCCAGCAGCGCTAAGGACTTTAGCTCCTACAATGAGCAGTTCTTC.